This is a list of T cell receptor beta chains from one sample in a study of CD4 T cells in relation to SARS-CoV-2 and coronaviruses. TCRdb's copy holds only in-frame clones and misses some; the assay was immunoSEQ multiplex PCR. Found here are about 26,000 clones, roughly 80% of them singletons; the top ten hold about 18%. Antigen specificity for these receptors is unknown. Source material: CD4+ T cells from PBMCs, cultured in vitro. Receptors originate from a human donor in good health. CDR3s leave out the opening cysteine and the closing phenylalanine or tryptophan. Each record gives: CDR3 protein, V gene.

ASSPGTGSYGYT	TRBV27
ASSQDQGSKGGEAF	TRBV4-2
ASSESELGTQY	TRBV6-1
ASSLNGGEETQY	TRBV7-3
ASSVEGRGGGGYT	TRBV13
ASSLNPPGQGGYT	TRBV7-2
ASSQVLAGGRTQY	TRBV3-1/TRBV3-2
ASSRQGTQY	TRBV6-5
ASSELGGDTDTQY	TRBV2
ASTGTNSYEQY	TRBV12-3/TRBV12-4
ASSLRLAGFDNEQF	TRBV18
ASSLALRGLVGSEQY	TRBV5-1
ASSLGSEDTQY	TRBV12-3/TRBV12-4